Included here is one T cell receptor beta chain sequence, with context. This clone was counted only a few times. Its binding antigen is unknown. Base-call qualities are not available, and no considerably larger clone is one nucleotide away. The goal of deep resolution MiSeq sequencing was a depth between 1 in 1 million and 1 in 200,000 T cells, and coverage averaged 10x per clonotype. The immunoSEQ hsTCRB Kit was used to generate TCR beta libraries. On the study's bioinformatics: Data were analyzed with ImmunoSEQ Data Assistant and ImmunoSEQ Analyzer, with V, D and J genes assigned per IMGT definitions. Clonality, which ranges from 0 to 1, was calculated by subtracting the normalized Shannon entropy of productive rearrangement frequencies from one. Only overrepresented clonotypes making up at least 0.05% of the repertoire of each patient were included in the public clonotype analysis. Around 13 age-matched healthy donor repertoires from immuneACCESS were used as controls for clonality. TCRdb re-hosts the immuneACCESS table, in-frame sequences only. Its copies lack some clones; in the studies checked, an unresolved V gene accounts for under half of them, and the cause for the rest is not known. That table is the source of V, J and clone size, and D and trimming were worked out from the DNA. In all, the sample holds roughly 200,000 clones, and around 75% of those were seen once. The ten largest clones add up to approximately 6.3% of the sample.

Explained via the paper, the time point label denotes: about eleven months on ibrutinib. For TCR beta library preparation, around 2 micrograms of genomic DNA were isolated from cryopreserved PBMCs. Longitudinal blood samples from CLL patients on ibrutinib monotherapy underwent high-throughput TCR beta sequencing. Patients were enrolled in a phase 2 open-label single-center ibrutinib monotherapy trial. This specimen comes from a study of cytotoxic CD8 clonotypes in ibrutinib-treated CLL (dated by TCRdb to 2020 to 2022). The study in broad terms: In this cohort, over 14 patients were treatment-naive and ten to eleven were relapsed/refractory, while around 18 had unmutated IGHV. Responses were partial in 24 patients and complete in 2; after median 68 months follow-up, some 14 stayed in remission and about twelve progressed. Cryopreserved peripheral blood mononuclear cells were collected at three points: before therapy, at response, and at either sustained remission or disease progression. Samples at response were collected after a median of about 11 months of treatment, with a range of about 6 to 40 months. On average, each sample yielded 255,043 productive templates and roughly 95,000 productive rearrangements. Of the 90 or so people in the trial, 25 to 30 had longitudinal samples available. Patients were still on ibrutinib when every remission and progressive disease sample was collected. Here is what the overall study found, with its caveats: Clonality increased at ibrutinib response, stayed stable in sustained remission, and fell back toward baseline at progression. Sampling times were not matched between patients in sustained remission and patients whose disease was progressing, and lymph node repertoires were not examined. Baseline clonality exceeded that of age-matched healthy donors and correlated strongly with circulating CD8+ T-cell counts. Public clonotypes were found to be uncommon and were observed to contract or remain stable during treatment; the increase in clonality was shown to reflect expansion of private clonotypes at ibrutinib response.

The clonotype originates from a human donor with chronic lymphocytic leukemia. The starting material was PBMCs, obtained after 12 months of ibrutinib treatment.

The sequence in DNA is TGTGCCAGCAGCTTAGACTGGGGGGGTCAGTTCTTC. This translates into CASSLDWGGQFF. This sequence uses TRBV7-2 and TRBJ2-1; TRBD2 fits 7 bases in the junction. Unmatched junction bases come to 4, with V trimmed by 1 base and J by 13 bases. From a lookup of the germline V gene, CDR1 and CDR2 are SGHTA and FQGNSA. From cysteine to phenylalanine, the CDR3 is 12 amino acids long. Of the read, only the CDR3 DNA is kept; its 36 bases are in frame from base 1.